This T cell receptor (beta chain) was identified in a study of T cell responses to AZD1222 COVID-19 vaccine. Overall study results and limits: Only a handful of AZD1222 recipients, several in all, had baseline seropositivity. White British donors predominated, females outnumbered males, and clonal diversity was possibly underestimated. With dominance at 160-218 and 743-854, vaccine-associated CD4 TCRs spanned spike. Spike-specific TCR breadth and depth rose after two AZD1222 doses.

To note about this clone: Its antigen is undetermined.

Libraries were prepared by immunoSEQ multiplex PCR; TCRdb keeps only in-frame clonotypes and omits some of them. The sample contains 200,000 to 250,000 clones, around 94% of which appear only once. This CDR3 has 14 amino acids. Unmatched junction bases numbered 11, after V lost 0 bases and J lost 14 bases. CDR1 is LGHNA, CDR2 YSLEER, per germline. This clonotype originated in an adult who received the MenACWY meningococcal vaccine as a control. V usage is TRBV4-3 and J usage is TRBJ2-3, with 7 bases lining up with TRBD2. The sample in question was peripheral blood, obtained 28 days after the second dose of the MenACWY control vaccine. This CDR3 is CASSQDMGTAGRYF. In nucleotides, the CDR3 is TGCGCCAGCAGCCAAGACATGGGTACAGCGGGGCGGTATTTT.